This T cell receptor (beta chain) was obtained from a study of CD8 T cells in ankylosing spondylitis. One entry per CDR3 protein, called by TCRdb with MiXCR from the 5' RACE reads. The repertoire has roughly 140,000 distinct CDR3 sequences, approximately 48% of them found once; the top ten carry nearly 15%. The CDR3 consists of 13 residues. V shed 6 bases and J 8 bases; nucleotides not matched to a gene: 7. Looked up from germline, CDR1 is MNHNY and CDR2 is SVGAGI (reference sequence). The source material was synovial fluid, either unsorted or a sorted T cell fraction (not recorded which). The rearrangement joins TRBV6-6 to TRBJ2-1, with 7 nucleotides matching TRBD2. The receptor was derived from a male donor with ankylosing spondylitis. DNA for the CDR3: TGTGCCAGCAGAGGCGGGAGAGTTGATGAGCAGTTCTTC. Its protein is CASRGGRVDEQFF.